These 2 T cell receptor beta chains were all obtained from the same sample, sequenced in a study of blood T cells in healthy people across ages (dated by TCRdb to about 2015). Library preparation used 5' RACE. Sequenced on an Illumina HiSeq 2500. The second PCR ran for about 7 to 11 cycles and used a J-beta primer mix along with a sample-barcoded 5' primer. TCRdb redid the processing of the public reads, applying fastp at Q25 and MiXCR, and retained in-frame beta chains. Under each unique CDR3 protein, matching rows form one entry showing the most common genes and DNA. The sample contains 1 million to 1.2 million distinct CDR3 sequences, under 40% of them found a single time. The ten largest clones take up around 13% of the sample. The sequenced material came from blood. The receptors were gathered from a man younger than 35 in good health.

This rearrangement joins TRBV6-6 to TRBJ1-2; D gene ambiguous. CDR1 and CDR2 from the germline V gene are MNHNY and SVGAGI (reference sequence). The CDR3 is 15 residues long. V lost 6 bases, J lost 1 base, and 15 bases lay in between. The CDR3 reads CASRTGPSRNYGYTF. Written as DNA, the CDR3 is TGTGCCAGCAGGACCGGGCCAAGTCGTAACTATGGCTACACCTTC.

This clonotype was recorded once. The chain has TRBV19 and TRBJ2-4; maybe TRBD1 (6 bases). Judging by the DNA end, TRBJ2-7 fits better; the J call may be wrong. The CDR3 runs 14 residues. CDR1 LNHDA and CDR2 SQIVND come from the germline V gene (reference sequence). The CDR3 DNA sequence: TGTGCCAGTAGCGGACAGATCAGCTCCTACGAGCAGTACTTC. Translating gives CASSGQISSYEQYF.